The 27 T cell receptor beta chains below were found in one sample sequenced in a study of control samples from healthy donors and cancer patients. Only in-frame clones appear in the TCRdb table, and some are missing; sequencing was by immunoSEQ multiplex PCR. The sample includes some 200,000 clones, about nine tenths of them seen just once. The sample comprised blood. Receptor source: a woman younger than 45 in good health.

V gene TRBV6-1 combines with J gene TRBJ1-1; D unclear. Germline values: CDR1 MNHNS, CDR2 SASEGT. Trimming cost V 3 bases and J 7 bases, with 9 bases left between them. The CDR3 is made up of 12 amino acids. The CDR3 DNA is TGTGCCAGCAGTGATCTAGGAAATGAAGCTTTCTTT. It encodes CASSDLGNEAFF.

The chain recombines TRBV11-1 with TRBJ2-7; D gene uncertain. There are 12 residues in the CDR3. Germline V gene lookup returns CDR1 SGHAT and CDR2 FQDESV (reference sequence). Trimming left V 1 base short and J 1 base short, with 2 bases between. The CDR3 DNA sequence: TGTGCCAGCAGCTTAGGATCCTACGAGCAGTACTTC. Encoded protein: CASSLGSYEQYF.

The rearrangement joins TRBV11-2 to TRBJ2-3, with D possibly matching TRBD1 (5 bases). The CDR3 is 16 residues long. V was cut by 2 bases and J by 2 bases, with 14 bases left in between. Germline lookup yields CDR1 SGHAT and CDR2 FQNNGV. The CDR3 loop reads CASSLRMAGSTDTQYF. As DNA, the CDR3 is TGTGCCAGCAGCTTACGCATGGCAGGGTCCACAGATACGCAGTATTTT. Filled out from reference TRBV11-2 and TRBJ2-3, the complete variable domain reads EAGVAQSPRYKIIEKRQSVAFWCNPISGHATLYWYQQILGQGPKLLIQFQNNGVVDDSQLPKDRFSAERLKGVDSTLKIQPAKLEDSAVYLCASSLRMAGSTDTQYFGPGTRLTVL.

V usage is TRBV7-2 and J usage is TRBJ2-7; 11 bases agree with TRBD2. Germline V gene sequence: CDR1 SGHTA, CDR2 FQGNSA. Trimming took 1 base from V and 3 from J; bases not matched to a gene: 5. The CDR3 extends over 16 amino acids. CDR3 amino acids: CASSLGLAGTLYEQYF. The CDR3 DNA follows: TGTGCCAGCAGCTTAGGACTAGCGGGAACCCTCTACGAGCAGTACTTC.

V usage is TRBV9 and J usage is TRBJ1-1; D remains ambiguous. The CDR3 extends over 13 amino acids. Between the trimmed V and J ends, which lost 0 bases and 5 bases, there was a span of 8 bases. Germline V CDR1 and CDR2: SGDLS, YYNGEE. The DNA of the CDR3 is TGTGCCAGCAGCGTAGCTCCGGAAACTGAAGCTTTCTTT. The encoded protein is CASSVAPETEAFF.

Regarding this clone: Distinct nucleotide sequences in the sample also encode this CDR3. The chain links TRBV7-9 to TRBJ2-3; D gene ambiguous. Trimming took 1 base from V and 6 from J, leaving 2 bases between them. This CDR3 spans 11 amino acids. Germline V gene lookup returns CDR1 SEHNR and CDR2 FQNEAQ (reference sequence). The DNA of the CDR3 is TGTGCCAGCAGCTTAGTTGATACGCAGTATTTT. Its protein is CASSLVDTQYF. The whole variable domain, filled in from reference TRBV7-9 and TRBJ2-3, reads DTGVSQNPRHKITKRGQNVTFRCDPISEHNRLYWYRQTLGQGPEFLTYFQNEAQLEKSRLLSDRFSAERPKGSFSTLEIQRTEQGDSAMYLCASSLVDTQYFGPGTRLTVL.

The chain carries TRBV19 and TRBJ1-1; D is possibly TRBD1 (5 bases). The germline V gene encodes CDR1 LNHDA and CDR2 SQIVND (reference sequence). V lost 4 bases and J lost 6, with 9 bases in between. The CDR3 is made up of 12 amino acids. In DNA, the CDR3 is TGTGCCAGTAGTAGGGACCCCGCTGAAGCTTTCTTT. It yields the protein CASSRDPAEAFF. The full variable domain, completed using reference TRBV19 and TRBJ1-1, is DGGITQSPKYLFRKEGQNVTLSCEQNLNHDAMYWYRQDPGQGLRLIYYSQIVNDFQKGDIAEGYSVSREKKESFPLTVTSAQKNPTAFYLCASSRDPAEAFFGQGTRLTVV.

About this clone: The germline gene is not matched at one end of the junction; a read error may be the cause. Other nucleotide sequences from this sample produce the same CDR3. J is TRBJ1-1 and V is TRBV18, with 7 bases fitting TRBD1. Germline V lookup: CDR1 KGHSH, CDR2 LQKENI. This CDR3 has 16 amino acids. This CDR3 reads CASSPAADRKNTEAFF. The CDR3 nucleotides are TGTGCCAGCTCACCCGCCGCGGACAGGAAGAACACTGAAGCCTTCTTT.

The chain carries TRBV19 and TRBJ2-7; 8 nucleotides align to TRBD1. CDR3 size: 13 residues. V lost 2 bases and J lost 4; bases outside the gene matches: 1. Germline lookup yields CDR1 LNHDA and CDR2 SQIVND (reference sequence). This CDR3 is CASSINRGYEQYF. As DNA, the CDR3 is TGTGCCAGTAGTATAAACAGGGGGTACGAGCAGTACTTC.

The chain carries TRBV12-3 or TRBV12-4 and TRBJ2-7, with D perhaps being TRBD1 or TRBD2 (5 bases each). This CDR3 is 13 amino acids long. The ends were cut back, 6 bases at V and 4 bases at J, with 13 bases in the middle. CDR3 in DNA: TGTGCCAGCAGAAGTAGGGGCGGGTACGAGCAGTACTTC. Translating gives CASRSRGGYEQYF.

V usage is TRBV29-1 and J usage is TRBJ2-3; D uncertain. This CDR3 is built from 13 residues. Germline CDR1 SQVTM, CDR2 ANQGSEA. Trimming cost V 6 bases and J 0 bases, with 10 bases left between them. Here the CDR3 DNA reads TGCAGCGTCGGACGGTCTAGCACAGATACGCAGTATTTT. Protein sequence: CSVGRSSTDTQYF.

This clone came up a few times. The genes are TRBV2 and TRBJ1-1; TRBD1 is a possible D gene (6 bases). The germline CDR1 and CDR2 sequences are SNHLY and FYNNEI. V dropped 2 bases and J dropped 7 bases, with 11 bases sitting between them. This CDR3 region has 13 residues. The CDR3 region is CASSERQVYEAFF. The CDR3 DNA is TGTGCCAGCAGTGAACGACAGGTTTATGAAGCTTTCTTT.

This clone was seen a few times. This chain links TRBV25-1 with TRBJ1-6; maybe TRBD1 (6 bases). Germline CDR1 MGHDK, CDR2 SYGVNS. V lost 1 base, J lost 10 bases, and 14 bases lay in between. The CDR3 loop spans 15 amino acids. CDR3 loop: CASSESTGPGSPLHF. The DNA for the CDR3 is TGTGCCAGCAGTGAATCGACAGGTCCCGGGTCACCCCTCCACTTT. The full variable domain, with the rest looked up from reference TRBV25-1 and TRBJ1-6, is EADIYQTPRYLVIGTGKKITLECSQTMGHDKMYWYQQDPGMELHLIHYSYGVNSTEKGDLSSESTVSRIRTEHFPLTLESARPSHTSQYLCASSESTGPGSPLHFGNGTRLTVT.

This rearrangement joins TRBV10-3 to TRBJ1-2; 7 bases fit TRBD1. Trimming at V came to 0 bases and at J to 4 bases, leaving 2 bases not matched to a gene. CDR3 length equals 14 residues. CDR1 and CDR2 from the germline V gene are ENHRY and SYGVKD. DNA of the CDR3: TGTGCCATCAGTGAGTCCTGGACAGGCTATGGCTACACCTTC. This gives the protein CAISESWTGYGYTF.

This clone has just one count. The V and J genes are TRBV18 and TRBJ2-2; 8 bases are shared with TRBD2. J lost 4 bases, V lost 1 base, and 5 bases had no gene match. This CDR3 is built from 16 residues. The germline gives CDR1 KGHSH, CDR2 LQKENI. CDR3 nucleotides: TGTGCCAGCTCACCACGAGCGGGAGACGTCACCGGGGAGCTGTTTTTT. Protein: CASSPRAGDVTGELFF.

This clone was observed a single time. The junction departs from the called germline gene at one end, perhaps through a read error. This sequence joins TRBV3-1 (or the pseudogene TRBV3-2) and TRBJ2-5; 9 nucleotides agree with TRBD2. Looked up from germline, CDR1 is LGHDT and CDR2 is YNNKEL (reference sequence). There are 16 residues in the CDR3. The CDR3 reads CASSEESGGIQETQYF. The DNA of the CDR3 is TGTGCCAGCAGCGAAGAAAGCGGGGGGATTCAAGAGACCCAGTACTTC.

About this clone itself: Within the sample, other DNA sequences also encode this same CDR3. V usage is TRBV6-5 and J usage is TRBJ2-5; perhaps TRBD1 as D (5 bases). The CDR3 covers 11 residues. Germline V CDR1 and CDR2: MNHEY, SVGAGI. V was clipped by 7 bases and J by 4 bases, with 7 bases between them. In nucleotides, the CDR3 is TGTGCCAGCAAGGGGCCAGAGACCCAGTACTTC. Encoded protein: CASKGPETQYF.

This clone was picked up one time. The rearrangement joins TRBV3-1 (or the pseudogene TRBV3-2) to TRBJ1-2; 7 bases line up with TRBD1. The CDR3 loop spans 13 amino acids. V was clipped by 4 bases and J by 4 bases; unmatched bases: 3. Germline V gene sequence: CDR1 LGHDT, CDR2 YNNKEL (reference sequence). The CDR3, as DNA: TGTGCCAGCAGCCTACAGGGGATCTATGGCTACACCTTC. Amino acid sequence: CASSLQGIYGYTF.

The V call is TRBV27, the J call TRBJ1-1; D might be TRBD1 (5 bases). This CDR3 region has 13 residues. V was cut by 0 bases and J by 7 bases, with 9 bases left in between. CDR1 is MNHEY, CDR2 SMNVEV, per germline (reference sequence). The CDR3 spells CASSLSGGFEAFF. Here the CDR3 DNA reads TGTGCCAGCAGTTTATCGGGGGGGTTTGAAGCTTTCTTT.

The chain joins TRBV11-1 to TRBJ1-3; no firm D call. The CDR3 is made up of 14 amino acids. V lost 6 bases, J lost 0 bases, and 9 bases lay in between. In germline, CDR1 is SGHAT, CDR2 FQDESV (reference sequence). The CDR3 DNA sequence: TGTGCCAGCAGACAGAGTTTCTCTGGAAACACCATATATTTT. Translated, it gives CASRQSFSGNTIYF.

The chain uses TRBV5-1 and TRBJ1-6; D remains ambiguous. The CDR3 is made up of 14 amino acids. The V and J ends lost 0 bases and 7 bases respectively, with 8 bases between them. Germline V gene lookup returns CDR1 SGHRS and CDR2 YFSETQ. CDR3: CASSLAPQNSPLHF. The CDR3 region has the DNA TGCGCCAGCAGCTTGGCGCCCCAGAATTCACCCCTCCACTTT.

This clone has just one count. V gene TRBV7-8 combines with J gene TRBJ1-5; D remains ambiguous. Germline assignment: CDR1 SGHVS and CDR2 FQNEAQ. The germline V and J ends were trimmed by 5 bases and 5 bases, with 10 bases remaining between them. The CDR3 runs 13 residues. CDR3 sequence: CASSPPTYQPQHF. CDR3 bases: TGTGCCAGCAGCCCTCCCACGTATCAGCCCCAGCATTTT.

As to this clone: Other DNA sequences within the sample encode an identical CDR3. The chain is built from TRBV7-9 and TRBJ2-1; weak D call: TRBD2 (6 bases). The V end was cut by 0 bases, the J end by 9 bases, with 9 bases between. The CDR3 runs 13 residues. Per germline, CDR1 SEHNR and CDR2 FQNEAQ (reference sequence). The CDR3 DNA sequence: TGTGCCAGCAGCTTAGCGGGGGGTTCTGAGCAGTTCTTC. It encodes CASSLAGGSEQFF.

V usage is TRBV19 and J usage is TRBJ1-2; D not certain. Germline values: CDR1 LNHDA, CDR2 SQIVND (reference sequence). Trimming stripped 5 bases from V and 3 bases from J, with 7 bases between. The CDR3 contains 12 residues. The CDR3 DNA is TGTGCCAGTAGTCTAACGTACTATGGCTACACCTTC. Translated: CASSLTYYGYTF.

V gene TRBV6-5 combines with J gene TRBJ2-5, with D tentatively TRBD1 (5 bases). Germline CDR1 is MNHEY and CDR2 is SVGAGI. V lost 6 bases and J lost 1, with 12 bases in between. The CDR3 runs to 14 residues. The CDR3 nucleotides are TGTGCCAGCAGCCTGCAGGGATCCCAAGAGACCCAGTACTTC. It codes for CASSLQGSQETQYF.

CDR3 sequence: CASSYSRGSSYEQYF. The CDR3 nucleotides are TGTGCCAGCAGTTACTCTCGCGGGAGCTCCTACGAGCAGTACTTC. This chain uses TRBV6-2 or TRBV6-3 with TRBJ2-7; 7 bases line up with TRBD2. CDR3 length: 15 amino acids. J lost 0 bases, V lost 0 bases, and 2 bases had no gene match. Looked up from germline, CDR1 is MNHEY and CDR2 is SVGEGT.

This chain connects TRBV4-2 to TRBJ2-1; D could derive from TRBD1 or TRBD2 (5 bases each). Germline CDR1 and CDR2: LGHNA and YNFKEQ. The length of the CDR3 is 17 residues. The ends were cut back, 1 base at V and 9 bases at J, with 22 bases in the middle. The CDR3 loop is CASSQASGLLGETEQFF. As DNA, the CDR3 is TGTGCCAGCAGCCAAGCCTCGGGGCTCTTGGGGGAAACTGAGCAGTTCTTC.